Following are 11 T cell receptor beta chains from one sample sequenced in a study of OX40 agonist ivuxolimab in advanced cancers. Assay used: immunoSEQ multiplex PCR; TCRdb lists only in-frame clones, some missing. The table has under 100,000 clones, 90% seen once. The starting material was CD4+ or CD8+ T cells sorted from blood, obtained in a trial of the OX40 agonist ivuxolimab. These receptors all come from an adult with an advanced solid tumor such as melanoma, head and neck, liver or kidney cancer.

The chain employs TRBV6-1 and TRBJ1-5; D is unclear. The CDR3 extends over 13 amino acids. V lost 8 bases and J 2 bases, leaving 10 bases between the germline ends. Germline CDR1 and CDR2: MNHNS and SASEGT. This CDR3 is CASCSTRNQPQHF. The CDR3, as DNA: TGTGCCAGCTGCAGCACACGCAATCAGCCCCAGCATTTT.

The chain has TRBV14 and TRBJ1-1, with 8 nucleotides matching TRBD1. Germline assignment: CDR1 SGHDN and CDR2 FVKESK. The V segment lost 1 base and the J segment 4 bases; nucleotides outside the gene matches: 2. The CDR3 covers 14 residues. The CDR3 sequence: CASSQVGQGTEAFF. CDR3 sequence (DNA): TGTGCCAGCAGCCAAGTCGGACAGGGCACTGAAGCTTTCTTT.

The chain joins TRBV2 to TRBJ2-1; tentative D call: TRBD1 (7 bases). V shed 7 bases and J shed 10 bases, with 20 bases lying between them. The germline CDR1 and CDR2 sequences are SNHLY and FYNNEI. CDR3 length equals 14 residues. The CDR3 spells CASNRQGGILEQFF. The DNA of the CDR3 is TGTGCCAGCAACCGACAGGGAGGTATTTTGGAGCAGTTCTTC.

The chain joins TRBV28 to TRBJ1-2; TRBD1 matches at 9 bases. Per germline, CDR1 MDHEN and CDR2 SYDVKM. CDR3 length: 14 residues. Germline trimming cut 5 bases from V and 5 bases from J; bases unmatched to any gene: 6. CDR3 bases: TGTGCCAGCAGTCCTGGGGACAGGGAATATGGCTACACCTTC. Its translation is CASSPGDREYGYTF.

The chain is built from TRBV5-6 and TRBJ2-7; D ambiguous. CDR3 length: 13 residues. The V end lost 5 bases, the J end lost 2 bases, and 11 bases lay between the germline ends. CDR1 is SGHDT and CDR2 is YYEEEE in the germline V gene. For the CDR3, the DNA is TGTGCCAGCAGTCAGACTGGAACCTACGAGCAGTACTTC. Translating gives CASSQTGTYEQYF. Together with reference TRBV5-6 and TRBJ2-7, the CDR3 gives the full variable domain: DAGVTQSPTHLIKTRGQQVTLRCSPKSGHDTVSWYQQALGQGPQFIFQYYEEEERQRGNFPDRFSGHQFPNYSSELNVNALLLGDSALYLCASSQTGTYEQYFGPGTRLTVT.

J is TRBJ2-5 and V is TRBV4-1, with D hard to call. CDR1 MGHRA and CDR2 YSYEKL come from the germline V gene. The CDR3 sequence is 16 residues long. V was clipped by 0 bases and J by 0 bases, with 11 bases between them. In nucleotides, the CDR3 is TGCGCCAGCAGCCAAGATGGGTCAGGATACCAAGAGACCCAGTACTTC. The encoded protein is CASSQDGSGYQETQYF.

Of note for this clone: The sample has other DNA sequences that encode this CDR3 too. The chain carries TRBV19 and TRBJ2-7; D call uncertain. The CDR3 runs 14 residues. V lost 3 bases and J lost 0, with 9 bases in between. The germline V gene has CDR1 LNHDA and CDR2 SQIVND (reference sequence). The CDR3 here is CASSIRTVSYEQYF. Here the CDR3 DNA reads TGTGCCAGTAGTATTCGGACGGTCTCCTACGAGCAGTACTTC.

DNA of the CDR3: TGTGCCAGCAGCCCACCCCTAGCTATGGTAACGACCTACAATGAGCAGTTCTTC. Its protein product is CASSPPLAMVTTYNEQFF. The V and J genes are TRBV27 and TRBJ2-1, with D tentatively TRBD2 (5 bases). The V gene lost 6 bases and the J gene lost 2 bases, with 23 bases spanning the gap. Germline V CDR1 and CDR2: MNHEY, SMNVEV (reference sequence). CDR3 size: 18 residues.

In this sample, this clone turned up once. The chain joins TRBV2 to TRBJ1-6, with D perhaps matching TRBD1 (6 bases). Germline CDR1 SNHLY, CDR2 FYNNEI. There are 15 residues in the CDR3. The V and J ends lost 6 bases and 10 bases respectively, with 19 bases between them. The CDR3 coding sequence is TGTGCCAGCAGATTGTATTACAGGGATCGGTCACCCCTCCACTTT. Translated: CASRLYYRDRSPLHF.

V gene TRBV19 combines with J gene TRBJ2-2; the D gene is possibly TRBD1 (7 bases). V shed 3 bases and J shed 2 bases, with 13 bases lying between them. Germline lookup yields CDR1 LNHDA and CDR2 SQIVND (reference sequence). The CDR3 has 16 amino acids. For the CDR3, the DNA is TGTGCCAGTAGTATCGGCGGGACAGTTAACACCGGGGAGCTGTTTTTT. Translation: CASSIGGTVNTGELFF.

The chain joins TRBV13 to TRBJ1-5, with 9 positions matching TRBD1. After removal of 4 bases from V and 5 bases from J, the junction contained 6 bases not matched to a gene. CDR1 is PRHDT and CDR2 is FYEKMQ in the germline V gene (reference sequence). The length of the CDR3 is 15 residues. The CDR3 sequence is CASSWGQGGHQPQHF. CDR3 DNA: TGTGCCAGCAGCTGGGGACAGGGAGGGCATCAGCCCCAGCATTTT.